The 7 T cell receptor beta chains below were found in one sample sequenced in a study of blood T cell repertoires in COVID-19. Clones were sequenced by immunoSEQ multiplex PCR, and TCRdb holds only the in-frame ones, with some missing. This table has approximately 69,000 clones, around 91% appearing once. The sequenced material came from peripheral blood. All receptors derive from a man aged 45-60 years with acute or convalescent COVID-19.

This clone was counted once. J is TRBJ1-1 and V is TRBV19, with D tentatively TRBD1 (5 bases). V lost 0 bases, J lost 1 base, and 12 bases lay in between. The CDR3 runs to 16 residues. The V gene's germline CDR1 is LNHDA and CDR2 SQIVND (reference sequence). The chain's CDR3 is CASSIDMGQKNTEAFF. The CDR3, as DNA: TGTGCCAGTAGTATAGATATGGGGCAGAAGAACACTGAAGCTTTCTTT.

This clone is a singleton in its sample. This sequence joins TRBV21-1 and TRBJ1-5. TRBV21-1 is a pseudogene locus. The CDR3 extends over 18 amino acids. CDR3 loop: CASQKKHRGARSNQPQHF. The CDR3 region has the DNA TGTGCCAGCCAAAAGAAGCACCGGGGGGCGCGGAGCAATCAGCCCCAGCATTTT.

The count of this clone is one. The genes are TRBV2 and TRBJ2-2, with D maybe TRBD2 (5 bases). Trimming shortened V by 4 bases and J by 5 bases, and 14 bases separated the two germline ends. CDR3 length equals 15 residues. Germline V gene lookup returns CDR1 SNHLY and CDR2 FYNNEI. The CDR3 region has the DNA TGTGCCAGCAGTGGTCGATCGTCGGGAACCGGGGAGCTGTTTTTT. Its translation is CASSGRSSGTGELFF.

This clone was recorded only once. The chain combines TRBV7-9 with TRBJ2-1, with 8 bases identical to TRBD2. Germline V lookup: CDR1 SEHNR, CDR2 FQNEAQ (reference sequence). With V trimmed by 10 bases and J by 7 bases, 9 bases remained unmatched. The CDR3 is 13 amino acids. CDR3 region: CATSGTSHNEQFF. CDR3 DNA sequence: TGTGCCACCTCCGGGACTAGTCATAATGAGCAGTTCTTC.

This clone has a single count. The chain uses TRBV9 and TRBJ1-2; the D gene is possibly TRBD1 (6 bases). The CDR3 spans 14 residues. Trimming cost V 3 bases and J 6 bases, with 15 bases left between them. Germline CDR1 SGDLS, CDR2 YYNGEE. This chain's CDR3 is CASSGSGTLDGYTF. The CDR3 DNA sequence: TGTGCCAGCAGCGGCTCCGGGACATTGGATGGCTACACCTTC.

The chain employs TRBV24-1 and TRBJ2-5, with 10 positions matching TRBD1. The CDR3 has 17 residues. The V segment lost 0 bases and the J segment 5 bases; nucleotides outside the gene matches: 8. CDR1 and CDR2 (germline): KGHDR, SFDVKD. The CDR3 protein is CATSDLLGTGDGETQYF. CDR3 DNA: TGTGCCACCAGTGATTTGCTAGGGACAGGGGACGGGGAGACCCAGTACTTC.

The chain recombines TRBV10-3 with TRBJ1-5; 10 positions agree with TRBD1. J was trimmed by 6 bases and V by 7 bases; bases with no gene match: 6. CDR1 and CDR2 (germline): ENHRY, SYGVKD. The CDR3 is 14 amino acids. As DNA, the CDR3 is TGTGCCATCACCGAGGACAGGGGGGTTCAGCCCCAGCATTTT. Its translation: CAITEDRGVQPQHF.